These T cell receptor beta chains were read from a single sample in a study of shared clonotypes between healthy human individuals. The data were produced by immunoSEQ multiplex PCR, yet TCRdb's version contains in-frame clones alone and is incomplete. The data contain roughly 410,000 clones, just over 95% of them singletons. The sequenced sample consisted of memory CD8+ T cells sorted from blood. All receptors come from a man under 40 in good health. Both conserved end residues are part of each CDR3. The D gene is left open where the match is weak. Part of the rows lack a size; the others show once, few, many or a class for expanded clones.

CDR3aa | CDR3nt | j_gene | d_gene | abundance | v_gene | len
CAIGTQETQYF | TGTGCCATCGGGACACAAGAGACCCAGTACTTC | TRBJ2-5 | . | once | TRBV10-3 | 11
CASSIRAVNTEAFF | TGTGCCAGTAGTATCCGGGCCGTGAACACTGAAGCTTTCTTT | TRBJ1-1 | . | . | TRBV19 | 14
CATSRSSGSLETQYF | TGTGCCACCAGCAGGTCTAGCGGGTCATTGGAGACCCAGTACTTC | TRBJ2-5 | TRBD2 | once | TRBV15 | 15
CASSYSGQDTDTQYF | TGTGCCAGCAGTTATTCGGGACAGGACACAGATACGCAGTATTTT | TRBJ2-3 | TRBD1 | . | TRBV6-6 | 15
CASSREGRTGELFF | TGCGCCAGCAGCAGGGAGGGAAGAACCGGGGAGCTGTTTTTT | TRBJ2-2 | TRBD2 | . | TRBV5-1 | 14
CSAPTGYGYTF | TGCAGTGCCCCGACAGGGTATGGCTACACCTTC | TRBJ1-2 | TRBD1 | . | TRBV20-1 | 11
CASSPRQGLSYEQYF | TGTGCCAGCAGCCCCCGACAGGGCCTCTCCTACGAGCAGTACTTC | TRBJ2-7 | TRBD1 | once | TRBV7-6 | 15
CASSPTSAEQYF | TGTGCCAGCAGCCCTACTAGCGCCGAGCAGTACTTC | TRBJ2-7 | TRBD2 | . | TRBV6-5 | 12
CASSLSKLSGTRGEFF | TGTGCCAGCAGTTTATCCAAACTCAGCGGGACTCGCGGCGAGTTCTTC | TRBJ2-1 | TRBD2 | once | TRBV28 | 16
CASSLSGGGSYEQYF | TGTGCCAGCAGTTTGAGTGGTGGCGGCTCCTACGAGCAGTACTTC | TRBJ2-7 | . | . | TRBV28 | 15
CASSYASTDTQYF | TGTGCCAGCAGTTACGCGAGCACAGATACGCAGTATTTT | TRBJ2-3 | . | . | TRBV6-5 | 13
CASSFSFF | TGTGCCAGCAGCTTCTCTTTCTTT | TRBJ1-1 | . | . | TRBV11-2 | 8
CEYHIVNNEQFF | TGTGAGTACCACATTGTGAACAATGAGCAGTTCTTC | TRBJ2-1 | . | . | TRBV27 | 12
CASSLWRDRGETQYF | TGTGCCAGCAGCTTATGGAGAGACAGGGGAGAGACCCAGTACTTC | TRBJ2-5 | TRBD1 | . | TRBV7-9 | 15
CASSIAGLGNQPQHF | TGTGCCAGTAGTATAGCGGGGTTGGGCAATCAGCCCCAGCATTTT | TRBJ1-5 | . | . | TRBV19 | 15
CASSPWTGNTGELFF | TGCGCCAGCAGCCCCTGGACAGGGAACACCGGGGAGCTGTTTTTT | TRBJ2-2 | TRBD1 | . | TRBV5-1 | 15
CASRGIPSTDTQYF | TGTGCCAGCCGGGGCATTCCTAGCACAGATACGCAGTATTTT | TRBJ2-3 | . | . | TRBV19 | 14
CASSPGLAADTQYF | TGCGCCAGCAGCCCGGGACTAGCCGCAGATACGCAGTATTTT | TRBJ2-3 | TRBD2 | . | TRBV4-1 | 14
CASSESGTATNSPLHF | TGTGCCAGCAGCGAATCAGGGACAGCCACAAATTCACCCCTCCACTTT | TRBJ1-6 | TRBD1 | . | TRBV7-9 | 16
CASSLGRLAALGNEQFF | TGTGCCAGCAGCTTAGGGAGACTAGCCGCTCTTGGCAATGAGCAGTTCTTC | TRBJ2-1 | TRBD2 | . | TRBV7-2 | 17
CASSELGHSYEQYF | TGCGCCAGCAGTGAGCTTGGCCACTCCTACGAGCAGTACTTC | TRBJ2-7 | . | . | TRBV10-2 | 14
CASRPATGGNQPQHF | TGTGCCAGCAGGCCCGCGACAGGGGGGAATCAGCCCCAGCATTTT | TRBJ1-5 | TRBD1 | . | TRBV28 | 15
CASSSALYSSYEQYF | TGTGCCAGCAGTTCAGCCCTATATAGCTCCTACGAGCAGTACTTC | TRBJ2-7 | . | . | TRBV11-2 | 15
CASSLAKDRVDNEQFF | TGCGCCAGCAGCTTGGCCAAGGACAGGGTTGACAATGAGCAGTTCTTC | TRBJ2-1 | TRBD1 | . | TRBV5-1 | 16
CASSPETGAGANVLTF | TGTGCCAGCAGCCCGGAAACAGGGGCTGGGGCCAACGTCCTGACTTTC | TRBJ2-6 | TRBD1 | once | TRBV28 | 16
CASSQTRFQGDTQYF | TGTGCCAGCAGCCAGACCCGGTTCCAGGGAGATACGCAGTATTTT | TRBJ2-3 | . | . | TRBV7-9 | 15
CASSLTGGRAETQYF | TGTGCCAGCAGCTTAACTGGCGGGAGGGCGGAGACCCAGTACTTC | TRBJ2-5 | TRBD2 | . | TRBV7-3 | 15
CASSVSGAQYF | TGTGCCAGCAGCGTTAGCGGGGCGCAGTATTTT | TRBJ2-3 | TRBD2 | . | TRBV28 | 11